The 20 T cell receptor beta chains in this list originate from one sample, sequenced in a study of cytomegalovirus exposure and HLA in healthy donors. With 60 Vbeta and 13 Jbeta primers, the PCR was carried out. Measured with immunoSEQ multiplex PCR; TCRdb has only the in-frame clones, and not every one. This repertoire includes approximately 120,000 clones. The source material was PBMCs. All receptors come from a middle-aged man in good health and CMV-seronegative.

This chain links TRBV5-4 with TRBJ2-7, with 8 bases lining up with TRBD1. The germline V gene has CDR1 SGHNT and CDR2 YYREEE (reference sequence). J gave up 1 base and V 0 bases, and 3 bases lay outside the gene matches. The CDR3 consists of 15 residues. The CDR3, as DNA: TGTGCCAGCAGCTTGGGCCGACAGGGGTCCTACGAGCAGTACTTC. Its translation: CASSLGRQGSYEQYF. The whole variable domain, filled in from reference TRBV5-4 and TRBJ2-7, reads ETGVTQSPTHLIKTRGQQVTLRCSSQSGHNTVSWYQQALGQGPQFIFQYYREEENGRGNFPPRFSGLQFPNYSSELNVNALELDDSALYLCASSLGRQGSYEQYFGPGTRLTVT.

The gene calls are TRBV19 and TRBJ2-1, with D possibly being TRBD2 (6 bases). The V gene lost 6 bases and the J gene lost 6 bases, with 9 bases spanning the gap. Germline CDR1 is LNHDA and CDR2 is SQIVND (reference sequence). CDR3 length equals 12 residues. Here the CDR3 reads CASRHGGNEQFF. The CDR3 DNA follows: TGTGCCAGTAGACACGGGGGCAATGAGCAGTTCTTC. The full variable domain, with the rest looked up from reference TRBV19 and TRBJ2-1, is DGGITQSPKYLFRKEGQNVTLSCEQNLNHDAMYWYRQDPGQGLRLIYYSQIVNDFQKGDIAEGYSVSREKKESFPLTVTSAQKNPTAFYLCASRHGGNEQFFGPGTRLTVL.

The rearrangement joins TRBV4-1 to TRBJ2-7, with D possibly being TRBD2 (5 bases). CDR1 and CDR2 from the germline V gene are MGHRA and YSYEKL. V was shortened by 4 bases and J by 7 bases, with 23 bases between the two germline ends. This CDR3 region has 16 residues. The CDR3 DNA is TGCGCCAGCAGCCCGTCTAGCTCTGGGGTCTGGGTGGAGCAGTACTTC. Translating gives CASSPSSSGVWVEQYF.

The chain has TRBV7-6 and TRBJ1-1; 9 nucleotides agree with TRBD1. V lost 5 bases, J lost 4 bases, and 2 bases stayed unmatched. The CDR3 length is 13 residues. Germline CDR1 is SGHVS and CDR2 is FNYEAQ. For the CDR3, the DNA is TGTGCCAGCAGCCGACAGGGGGGCACTGAAGCTTTCTTT. Translating it yields CASSRQGGTEAFF.

The genes are TRBV5-1 and TRBJ2-3, with TRBD2 identical over 8 bases. CDR3 length equals 14 residues. Germline assignment: CDR1 SGHRS and CDR2 YFSETQ. With 6 bases clipped from V and 4 bases from J, the junction kept 7 bases outside the gene matches. The CDR3 protein is CASTTGAGADTQYF. CDR3 DNA: TGCGCCAGCACCACGGGAGCGGGAGCAGATACGCAGTATTTT.

The V gene is TRBV10-3, the J gene TRBJ2-7, with 12 nucleotides matching TRBD1. There are 15 residues in the CDR3. CDR1 is ENHRY, CDR2 SYGVKD, per germline. V shed 5 bases, J shed 7 bases, and the junction held 9 bases outside the gene matches. The chain's CDR3 is CAISRDRGREGEQYF. CDR3 coding DNA: TGTGCCATCAGTAGGGACAGGGGGCGCGAGGGTGAGCAGTACTTC.

The chain recombines TRBV5-1 with TRBJ2-3; 12 bases align to TRBD2. This CDR3 contains 15 residues. Germline lookup yields CDR1 SGHRS and CDR2 YFSETQ. Germline trimming cut 5 bases from V and 0 bases from J; bases unmatched to any gene: 1. CDR3 region: CASRGTSGSTDTQYF. Here the CDR3 DNA reads TGCGCCAGCAGAGGGACTAGCGGGAGCACAGATACGCAGTATTTT.

This chain uses TRBV11-1 with TRBJ2-7, with 9 bases fitting TRBD2. The CDR3 has 15 amino acids. Germline V CDR1 and CDR2: SGHAT, FQDESV (reference sequence). V was pared by 1 base and J by 2 bases, with 3 bases of the junction left unmatched. The CDR3 nucleotides are TGTGCCAGCAGCTTAGGGGCTAGCGGGGCCTACGAGCAGTACTTC. As protein: CASSLGASGAYEQYF.

V is TRBV7-9 and J is TRBJ1-2, with unresolved D. From germline, CDR1 is SEHNR and CDR2 FQNEAQ (reference sequence). The CDR3 loop spans 16 amino acids. The V gene lost 4 bases and the J gene lost 0 bases, with 15 bases spanning the gap. The CDR3 DNA follows: TGTGCCAGCAGCTCCGACACGGCAGCTGCTAACTATGGCTACACCTTC. Residues: CASSSDTAAANYGYTF.

The genes are TRBV30 and TRBJ2-2, with a weak D call TRBD2 (6 bases). The germline V gene encodes CDR1 GTSNPN and CDR2 SVGIG (reference sequence). V shed 5 bases and J shed 3 bases, with 10 bases lying between them. The CDR3 loop spans 13 amino acids. CDR3 sequence (DNA): TGTGCCTGGGTCTGGAGGGACACCGGGGAGCTGTTTTTT. Encoded protein: CAWVWRDTGELFF.

The chain recombines TRBV6-1 with TRBJ2-5; 7 positions agree with TRBD1. The J call may be in error: the DNA end matches TRBJ2-7 better. The CDR3 sequence is 15 residues long. Looked up from germline, CDR1 is MNHNS and CDR2 is SASEGT. Written as DNA, the CDR3 is TGTGCCAGCGCCTATACTAGGGGACAGCGAGACGAGCAGTACTTC. Translated, it gives CASAYTRGQRDEQYF.

The J gene is TRBJ2-5, the V gene TRBV5-6, with D possibly TRBD1 on 5 matching bases. The V end was cut by 0 bases, the J end by 7 bases, with 10 bases between. Germline V gene lookup returns CDR1 SGHDT and CDR2 YYEEEE. This CDR3 comprises 13 residues. CDR3 sequence (DNA): TGTGCCAGCAGCTTGGGTGAAGGGGTGACCCAGTACTTC. This sequence encodes CASSLGEGVTQYF.

The V and J genes are TRBV5-1 and TRBJ1-2; a possible D gene is TRBD1 (5 bases). Germline V gene lookup returns CDR1 SGHRS and CDR2 YFSETQ. Trimming cost V 3 bases and J 5 bases, with 20 bases left between them. The CDR3 covers 16 residues. CDR3 amino acids: CASSSEGGAGGYGYTF. The CDR3 bases are TGCGCCAGCAGCTCCGAGGGAGGGGCAGGAGGGTATGGCTACACCTTC.

The chain combines TRBV30 with TRBJ2-7; D possibly corresponds to TRBD2 (6 bases). The CDR3 covers 13 residues. The V end lost 3 bases, the J end lost 2 bases, and 11 bases lay between the germline ends. Germline V gives CDR1 GTSNPN, CDR2 SVGIG (reference sequence). The CDR3 spells CAWSRGIPYEQYF. In nucleotides, the CDR3 is TGTGCCTGGAGCCGCGGGATCCCCTACGAGCAGTACTTC.

The CDR3 loop is CASRPGLSTQYF. DNA of the CDR3: TGTGCCAGCAGGCCGGGACTAAGTACGCAGTATTTT. V is TRBV2 and J is TRBJ2-3; 7 bases fit TRBD2. With V trimmed by 6 bases and J by 8 bases, 5 bases remained unmatched. In germline, CDR1 is SNHLY, CDR2 FYNNEI. The CDR3 runs 12 residues.

The chain uses TRBV4-1 and TRBJ2-7, with a possible D match to TRBD2 (5 bases). V lost 2 bases, J lost 2 bases, and 16 bases lay in between. CDR1 is MGHRA, CDR2 YSYEKL, per germline. There are 16 residues in the CDR3. The CDR3 DNA is TGCGCCAGCAGCCAAACTTTGGCGGGTTCGGCCTACGAGCAGTACTTC. It translates to CASSQTLAGSAYEQYF.

The rearrangement uses TRBV6-7 and TRBJ1-1; TRBD1 aligns across 10 bases. TRBV6-7 qualifies as an ORF whose function is uncertain. CDR3 length: 15 amino acids. V dropped 5 bases and J dropped 9; count of bases not matched to a gene: 12. CDR3 residues: CASSPRTGGPWKAFF. The CDR3 DNA sequence: TGTGCCAGCAGTCCTAGGACAGGGGGTCCCTGGAAAGCTTTCTTT.

The chain carries TRBV27 and TRBJ1-5; 9 bases agree with TRBD1. Germline assignment: CDR1 MNHEY and CDR2 SMNVEV (reference sequence). The CDR3 contains 14 residues. V trimming: 6 bases; J trimming: 2 bases; junction bases outside the gene matches: 2. CDR3: CASSRTGGNQPQHF. CDR3 DNA: TGTGCCAGCAGCCGGACAGGGGGCAATCAGCCCCAGCATTTT.

The chain carries TRBV15 and TRBJ1-5; TRBD1 matches 9 bases. Per germline, CDR1 LNHNV and CDR2 YYDKDF (reference sequence). Trimming at V came to 0 bases and at J to 5 bases, leaving 11 bases not matched to a gene. The CDR3 loop spans 18 amino acids. The CDR3 nucleotides read TGTGCCACCAGCAGAGATCGAGGGACAGGGTATGGCCATCAGCCCCAGCATTTT. It translates to CATSRDRGTGYGHQPQHF.

The chain carries TRBV5-1 and TRBJ2-1, with a possible D match to TRBD2 (5 bases). The CDR3 has 14 residues. Per germline, CDR1 SGHRS and CDR2 YFSETQ. V was cut by 3 bases and J by 8 bases, with 15 bases left in between. The CDR3 here is CASSSGSISHEQFF. The DNA for the CDR3 is TGCGCCAGCAGCTCGGGGTCCATATCCCATGAGCAGTTCTTC.